This is a list of T cell receptor beta chains from one sample in a study of T cell changes during pregnancy in multiple sclerosis. Libraries were prepared by immunoSEQ multiplex PCR; TCRdb keeps only in-frame clonotypes and omits some of them. The table has about 67,000 clones, about nine tenths seen once. The source material was peripheral blood, sampled in the third trimester of pregnancy. The origin of the receptors is a female donor with multiple sclerosis, enrolled in a pregnancy study. CDR3s include the opening cysteine and the closing phenylalanine or tryptophan. The order of the fields is CDR3 protein, CDR3 DNA, J gene, D gene, V gene, clone size. D genes are given only for firm matches. Not every row has a clone size; where given, it reads once, few, many or a size class.

CDR3aa: CASSLGVPYGYTF
CDR3nt: TGTGCCAGCTCGCTCGGGGTACCCTATGGCTACACCTTC
j_gene: TRBJ1-2
d_gene: .
v_gene: TRBV18
abundance: .

CDR3aa: CASSPGNWMNTEAFF
CDR3nt: TGTGCCAGCAGCCCGGGTAATTGGATGAACACTGAAGCTTTCTTT
j_gene: TRBJ1-1
d_gene: .
v_gene: TRBV7-9
abundance: .

CDR3aa: CASSEAPPYEQYF
CDR3nt: TGTGCCAGCAGTGAAGCCCCCCCTTACGAGCAGTACTTC
j_gene: TRBJ2-7
d_gene: .
v_gene: TRBV6-1
abundance: once

CDR3aa: CASSSGRGRANTGELFF
CDR3nt: TGTGCCAGTAGTTCGGGCAGGGGACGCGCGAACACCGGGGAGCTGTTTTTT
j_gene: TRBJ2-2
d_gene: .
v_gene: TRBV19
abundance: .

CDR3aa: CASSLARAVNNQPQHF
CDR3nt: TGTGCCAGCAGCTTAGCGCGGGCAGTTAACAATCAGCCCCAGCATTTT
j_gene: TRBJ1-5
d_gene: .
v_gene: TRBV7-8
abundance: .

CDR3aa: CASSLLGQATDESTEAFF
CDR3nt: TGTGCCAGCAGTTTATTAGGCCAGGCAACCGACGAGAGCACTGAAGCTTTCTTT
j_gene: TRBJ1-1
d_gene: .
v_gene: TRBV27
abundance: .

CDR3aa: CASSPAPGQIIYGYTF
CDR3nt: TGTGCCAGCAGCCCCGCGCCGGGACAGATAATCTATGGCTACACCTTC
j_gene: TRBJ1-2
d_gene: TRBD1
v_gene: TRBV4-2
abundance: .

CDR3aa: CASSDWGGDGEQFF
CDR3nt: TGTGCCAGCAGTGACTGGGGAGGAGATGGTGAGCAGTTCTTC
j_gene: TRBJ2-1
d_gene: .
v_gene: TRBV6-4
abundance: .

CDR3aa: CASSLGRRLTSGGYEQYF
CDR3nt: TGTGCCAGCAGCTTAGGTCGGCGACTAACTAGCGGGGGGTACGAGCAGTACTTC
j_gene: TRBJ2-7
d_gene: TRBD2
v_gene: TRBV7-2
abundance: .

CDR3aa: CASSPAQGNQPQHF
CDR3nt: TGTGCCAGCTCTCCGGCACAGGGCAATCAGCCCCAGCATTTT
j_gene: TRBJ1-5
d_gene: .
v_gene: TRBV18
abundance: .

CDR3aa: CASSQDTSGRVGGTDTQYF
CDR3nt: TGCGCCAGCAGCCAAGATACTAGCGGGAGGGTCGGGGGCACAGATACGCAGTATTTT
j_gene: TRBJ2-3
d_gene: TRBD2
v_gene: TRBV4-1
abundance: .

CDR3aa: CASSQEGRGSPLHF
CDR3nt: TGCGCCAGCAGCCAAGAGGGCAGGGGTTCACCCCTCCACTTT
j_gene: TRBJ1-6
d_gene: .
v_gene: TRBV4-3
abundance: .

CDR3aa: CASSTRTGEYEQYF
CDR3nt: TGTGCCAGCAGCACCCGGACAGGGGAGTACGAGCAGTACTTC
j_gene: TRBJ2-7
d_gene: TRBD1
v_gene: TRBV7-6
abundance: once

CDR3aa: CAISQGQGRNTEAFF
CDR3nt: TGTGCCATCAGTCAGGGACAGGGAAGGAACACTGAAGCTTTCTTT
j_gene: TRBJ1-1
d_gene: TRBD1
v_gene: TRBV10-3
abundance: .

CDR3aa: CASSFIGSDAGELFF
CDR3nt: TGTGCCAGCAGTTTCATCGGGAGTGACGCCGGGGAGCTGTTTTTT
j_gene: TRBJ2-2
d_gene: .
v_gene: TRBV27
abundance: once

CDR3aa: CASSQVPRGQPQHF
CDR3nt: TGCGCCAGCAGCCAAGTTCCACGCGGCCAGCCCCAGCATTTT
j_gene: TRBJ1-5
d_gene: .
v_gene: TRBV4-3
abundance: .

CDR3aa: CASSPTGNEQFF
CDR3nt: TGTGCCAGCAGCCCAACAGGGAATGAGCAGTTCTTC
j_gene: TRBJ2-1
d_gene: .
v_gene: TRBV7-2
abundance: .

CDR3aa: CASSSSSLPSYEQYF
CDR3nt: TGTGCCAGCAGTTCGAGCTCGTTGCCTTCCTACGAGCAGTACTTC
j_gene: TRBJ2-7
d_gene: .
v_gene: TRBV27
abundance: .

CDR3aa: CASSYSSLAVVHEQFF
CDR3nt: TGTGCCAGCAGTTACTCGTCCCTAGCGGTGGTGCATGAGCAGTTCTTC
j_gene: TRBJ2-1
d_gene: TRBD2
v_gene: TRBV6-5
abundance: .

CDR3aa: CASSEQPDGDFYGYTF
CDR3nt: TGCGCCAGCAGTGAGCAACCCGACGGAGATTTTTATGGCTACACCTTC
j_gene: TRBJ1-2
d_gene: .
v_gene: TRBV10-2
abundance: .

CDR3aa: CASSEIWGTVPYEQYF
CDR3nt: TGTGCCAGCAGTGAAATTTGGGGGACAGTCCCCTACGAGCAGTACTTC
j_gene: TRBJ2-7
d_gene: TRBD1
v_gene: TRBV6-1
abundance: .

CDR3aa: CASSVVSGKNEQFF
CDR3nt: TGTGCCAGCAGCGTAGTATCCGGGAAAAATGAGCAGTTCTTC
j_gene: TRBJ2-1
d_gene: .
v_gene: TRBV9
abundance: .

CDR3aa: CASSSSGGEPYEQYF
CDR3nt: TGTGCCAGCAGCTCATCAGGGGGTGAACCCTACGAGCAGTACTTC
j_gene: TRBJ2-7
d_gene: TRBD1
v_gene: TRBV27
abundance: .

CDR3aa: CASSDPYIYGYTF
CDR3nt: TGTGCCAGCAGTGACCCTTACATCTATGGCTACACCTTC
j_gene: TRBJ1-2
d_gene: .
v_gene: TRBV25-1
abundance: .

CDR3aa: CASSVSLAGGDTQYF
CDR3nt: TGTGCCAGCAGTGTGAGTCTAGCGGGAGGAGATACGCAGTATTTT
j_gene: TRBJ2-3
d_gene: TRBD2
v_gene: TRBV6-1
abundance: .

CDR3aa: CASSLWGVGGHEQYF
CDR3nt: TGTGCCAGCAGTCTGTGGGGGGTTGGAGGGCACGAGCAGTACTTC
j_gene: TRBJ2-7
d_gene: .
v_gene: TRBV6-5
abundance: .